Listed below are T cell receptor beta chains from one sample, sequenced in a study of immune aging and cytomegalovirus after organ transplant. Their target antigens are unknown. Via MiXCR, TCRdb re-called the single-cell sequencing reads, giving one row per CDR3 protein. The repertoire holds about 21,000 distinct CDR3 sequences, with roughly a third as singletons. The starting material was CMV peptide-activated CD4+ and CD8+ T cells sorted from blood, obtained at five time points, pooled. The receptors come from a female donor who had a heart transplant and CMV viremia. CDR3s include the opening cysteine and the closing phenylalanine or tryptophan. Fields, in order: J gene, clone size, CDR3 length, D gene, V gene, CDR3 DNA, CDR3 protein. D genes are given only for firm matches. Clone size is stated in some rows and not others, as once, few, many or a class when expanded.

TRBJ2-4 | many | 15 | TRBD2 | TRBV7-8 | TGTGCCAGCAGCACAACTAGCGGGACCAAAAACATTCAGTACTTC | CASSTTSGTKNIQYF
TRBJ2-7 | - | 13 | - | TRBV11-1 | TGTGCCAGCAGCTCCCAGACAGACTACGAGCAGTACTTC | CASSSQTDYEQYF
TRBJ1-2 | - | 11 | - | TRBV5-1 | TGCGCCAGATTGGCAGGGGATGGCTACACCTTC | CARLAGDGYTF
TRBJ1-2 | - | 12 | - | TRBV19 | TGTGCCAGTAGTATGTGGAACTATGGCTACACCTTC | CASSMWNYGYTF
TRBJ2-7 | - | 12 | - | TRBV2 | TGTGCCAGCAGTTTTAGTCCGGTCGAGCAGTACTTC | CASSFSPVEQYF
TRBJ2-3 | - | 13 | - | TRBV7-7 | TGTGCTAGCAGCCTTTCGGACACAGATACGCAGTATTTT | CASSLSDTDTQYF
TRBJ2-1 | few | 13 | - | TRBV3-1 | TGTGCCAGCAGCCAAGAGGAGCTCAGAGAGCAGTTCTTC | CASSQEELREQFF
TRBJ2-2 | few | 18 | - | TRBV4-2 | TGTGCCAGCAGCCAAGACTCCCCCTCGGCGGGGCGCGCCGGGGAGCTATTTTTT | CASSQDSPSAGRAGELFF
TRBJ2-3 | - | 10 | - | TRBV7-2 | TGCGCCAGCAGCTCCCATACTCAGTATTTT | CASSSHTQYF
TRBJ2-3 | - | 15 | - | TRBV7-9 | TGTGCCAGCAGCTTAGCCCGACTAGAGGGAGATACGCAGTATTTT | CASSLARLEGDTQYF